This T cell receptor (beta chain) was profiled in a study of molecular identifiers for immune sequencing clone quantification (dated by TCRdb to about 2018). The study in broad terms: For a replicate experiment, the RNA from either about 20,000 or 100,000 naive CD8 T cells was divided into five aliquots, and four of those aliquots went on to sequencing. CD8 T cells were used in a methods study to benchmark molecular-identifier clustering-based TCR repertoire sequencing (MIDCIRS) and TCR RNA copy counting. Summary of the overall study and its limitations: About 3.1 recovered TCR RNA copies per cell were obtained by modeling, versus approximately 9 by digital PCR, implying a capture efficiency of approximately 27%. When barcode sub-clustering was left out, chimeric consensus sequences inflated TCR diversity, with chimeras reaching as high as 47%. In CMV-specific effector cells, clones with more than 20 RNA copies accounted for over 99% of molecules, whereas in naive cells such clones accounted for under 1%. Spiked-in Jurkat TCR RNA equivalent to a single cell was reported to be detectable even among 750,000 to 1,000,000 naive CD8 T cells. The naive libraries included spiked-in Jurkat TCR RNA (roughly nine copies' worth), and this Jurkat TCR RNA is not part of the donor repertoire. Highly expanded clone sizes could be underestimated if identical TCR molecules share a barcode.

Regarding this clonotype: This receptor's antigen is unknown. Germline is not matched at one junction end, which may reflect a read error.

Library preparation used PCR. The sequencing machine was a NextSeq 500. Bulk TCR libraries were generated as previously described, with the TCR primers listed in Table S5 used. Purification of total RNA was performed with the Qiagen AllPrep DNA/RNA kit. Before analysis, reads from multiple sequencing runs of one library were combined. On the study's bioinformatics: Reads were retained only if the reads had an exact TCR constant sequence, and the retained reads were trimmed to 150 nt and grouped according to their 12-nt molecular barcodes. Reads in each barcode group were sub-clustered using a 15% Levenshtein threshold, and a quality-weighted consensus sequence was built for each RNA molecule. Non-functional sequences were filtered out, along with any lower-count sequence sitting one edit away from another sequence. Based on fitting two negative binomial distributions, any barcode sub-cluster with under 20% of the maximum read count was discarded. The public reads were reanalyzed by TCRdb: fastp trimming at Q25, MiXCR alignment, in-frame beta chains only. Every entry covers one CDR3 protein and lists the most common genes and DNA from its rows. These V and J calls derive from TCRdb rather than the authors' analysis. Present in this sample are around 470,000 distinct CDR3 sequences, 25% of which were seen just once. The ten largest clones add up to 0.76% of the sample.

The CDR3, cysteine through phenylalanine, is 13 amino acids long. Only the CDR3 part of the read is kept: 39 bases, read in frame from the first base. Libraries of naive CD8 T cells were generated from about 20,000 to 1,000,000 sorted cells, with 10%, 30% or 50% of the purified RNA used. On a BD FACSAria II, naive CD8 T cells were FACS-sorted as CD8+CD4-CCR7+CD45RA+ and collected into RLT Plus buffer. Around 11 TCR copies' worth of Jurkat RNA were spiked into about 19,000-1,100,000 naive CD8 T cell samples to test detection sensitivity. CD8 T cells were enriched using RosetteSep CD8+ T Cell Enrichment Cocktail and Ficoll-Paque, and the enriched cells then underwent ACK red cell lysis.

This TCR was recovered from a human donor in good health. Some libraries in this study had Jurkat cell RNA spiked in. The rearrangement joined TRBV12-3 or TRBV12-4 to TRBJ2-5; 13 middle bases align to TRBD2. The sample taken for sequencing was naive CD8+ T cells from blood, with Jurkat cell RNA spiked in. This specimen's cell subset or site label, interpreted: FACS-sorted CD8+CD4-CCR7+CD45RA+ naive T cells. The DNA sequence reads TGTGCCAGCAGTTCGGGACTAGCGGGGACCCAGTGCTTC. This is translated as CASSSGLAGTQCF.